The T cell receptor beta chain described here comes from a study of human versus mouse CDR3 diversity and MHC coevolution. Study-wide findings and caveats: Human T cells were selected on six MHC II alleles.

Using immunoSEQ multiplex PCR, the repertoire was profiled, and TCRdb retains in-frame clones only, with some absent. The sample shows tens of thousands of clones, over 90% of them seen only once. J gave up 4 bases and V 1 base, and 12 bases lay outside the gene matches. Germline CDR1 is SGHVS and CDR2 is FQNEAQ. The CDR3 has 18 residues. With regard to this clone: Its antigen is undetermined.

This sequence originates from a person aged 55-75 years in good health. The genes are TRBV7-8 and TRBJ1-5; the match to TRBD1 covers 8 bases. Sequencing input: naive CD4+ T cells from blood. Documented subset: CD45RO-negative CD62L-positive naive CD4 T cells. The CDR3 region has the DNA TGTGCCAGCAGCTTAGTTTTCTTGGGGACAGGACCTAATCAGCCCCAGCATTTT. Residues: CASSLVFLGTGPNQPQHF.